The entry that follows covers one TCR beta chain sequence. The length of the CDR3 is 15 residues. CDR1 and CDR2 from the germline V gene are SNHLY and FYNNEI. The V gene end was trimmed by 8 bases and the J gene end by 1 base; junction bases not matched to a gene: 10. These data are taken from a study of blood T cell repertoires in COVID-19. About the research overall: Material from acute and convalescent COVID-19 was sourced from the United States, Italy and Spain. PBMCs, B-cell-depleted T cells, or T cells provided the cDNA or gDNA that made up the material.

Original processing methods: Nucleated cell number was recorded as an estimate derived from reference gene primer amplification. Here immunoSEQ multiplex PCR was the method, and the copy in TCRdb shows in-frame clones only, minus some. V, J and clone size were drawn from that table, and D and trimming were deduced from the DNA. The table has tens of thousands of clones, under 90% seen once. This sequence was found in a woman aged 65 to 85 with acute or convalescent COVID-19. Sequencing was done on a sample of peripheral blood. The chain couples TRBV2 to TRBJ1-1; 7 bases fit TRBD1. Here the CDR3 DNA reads TGTGCCAGCGGACTATACAGGGGTCGGAACACTGAAGCTTTCTTT. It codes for CASGLYRGRNTEAFF.